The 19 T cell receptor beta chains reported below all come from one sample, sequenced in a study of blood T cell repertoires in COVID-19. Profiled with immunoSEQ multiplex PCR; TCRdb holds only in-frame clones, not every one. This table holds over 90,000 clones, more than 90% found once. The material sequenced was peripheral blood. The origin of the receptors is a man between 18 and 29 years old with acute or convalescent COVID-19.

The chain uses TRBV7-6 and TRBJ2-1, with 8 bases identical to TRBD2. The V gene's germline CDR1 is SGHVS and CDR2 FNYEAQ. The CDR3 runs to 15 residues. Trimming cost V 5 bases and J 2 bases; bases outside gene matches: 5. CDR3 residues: CASSQGSGAYNEQFF. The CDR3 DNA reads TGTGCCAGCAGCCAAGGTAGCGGGGCCTACAATGAGCAGTTCTTC. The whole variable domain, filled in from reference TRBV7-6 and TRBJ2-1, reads GAGVSQSPRYKVTKRGQDVALRCDPISGHVSLYWYRQALGQGPEFLTYFNYEAQQDKSGLPNDRFSAERPEGSISTLTIQRTEQRDSAMYRCASSQGSGAYNEQFFGPGTRLTVL.

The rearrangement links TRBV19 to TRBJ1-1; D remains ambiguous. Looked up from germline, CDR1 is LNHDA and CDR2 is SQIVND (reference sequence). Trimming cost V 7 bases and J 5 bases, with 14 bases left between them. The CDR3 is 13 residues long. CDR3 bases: TGTGCCAGTATGGAGGAGAGGGAAACTGAAGCTTTCTTT. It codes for CASMEERETEAFF.

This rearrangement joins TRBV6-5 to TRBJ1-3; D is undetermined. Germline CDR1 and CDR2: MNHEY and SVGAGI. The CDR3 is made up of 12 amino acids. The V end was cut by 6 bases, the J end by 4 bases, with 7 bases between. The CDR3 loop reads CASSGPGNTIYF. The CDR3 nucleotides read TGTGCCAGCAGCGGTCCCGGAAACACCATATATTTT.

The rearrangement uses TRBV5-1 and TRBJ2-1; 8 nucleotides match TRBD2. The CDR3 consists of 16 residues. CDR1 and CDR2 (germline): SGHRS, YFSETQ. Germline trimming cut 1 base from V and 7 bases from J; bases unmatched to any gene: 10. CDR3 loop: CASSLSIAGLGNEQFF. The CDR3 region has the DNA TGCGCCAGCAGCTTGTCGATAGCGGGATTGGGTAATGAGCAGTTCTTC.

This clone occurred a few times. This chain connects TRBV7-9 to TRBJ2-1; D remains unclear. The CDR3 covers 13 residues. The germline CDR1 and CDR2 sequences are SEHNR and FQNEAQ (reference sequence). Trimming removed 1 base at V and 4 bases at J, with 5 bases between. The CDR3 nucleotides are TGTGCCAGCAGCTTAGGCGAGTACAATGAGCAGTTCTTC. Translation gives CASSLGEYNEQFF. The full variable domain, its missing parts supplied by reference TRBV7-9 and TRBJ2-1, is DTGVSQNPRHKITKRGQNVTFRCDPISEHNRLYWYRQTLGQGPEFLTYFQNEAQLEKSRLLSDRFSAERPKGSFSTLEIQRTEQGDSAMYLCASSLGEYNEQFFGPGTRLTVL.

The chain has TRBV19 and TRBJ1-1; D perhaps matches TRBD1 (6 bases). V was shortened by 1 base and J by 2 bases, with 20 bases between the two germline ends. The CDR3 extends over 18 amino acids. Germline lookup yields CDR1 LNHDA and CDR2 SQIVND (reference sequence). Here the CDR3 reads CASSIGFIRQESNTEAFF. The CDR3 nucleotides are TGTGCCAGTAGTATAGGTTTCATAAGACAGGAGTCCAACACTGAAGCTTTCTTT.

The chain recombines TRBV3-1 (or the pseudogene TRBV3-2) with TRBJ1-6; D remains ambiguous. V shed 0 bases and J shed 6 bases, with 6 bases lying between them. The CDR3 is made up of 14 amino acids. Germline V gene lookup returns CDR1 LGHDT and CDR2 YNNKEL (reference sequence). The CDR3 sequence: CASSQELSNSPLHF. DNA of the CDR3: TGTGCCAGCAGCCAAGAACTAAGTAATTCACCCCTCCACTTT.

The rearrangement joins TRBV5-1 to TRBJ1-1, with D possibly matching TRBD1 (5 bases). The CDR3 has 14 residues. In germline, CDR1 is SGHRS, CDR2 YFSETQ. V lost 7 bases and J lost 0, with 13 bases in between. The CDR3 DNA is TGCGCCAGCTTAGACCCAGGGTTGAACACTGAAGCTTTCTTT. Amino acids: CASLDPGLNTEAFF.

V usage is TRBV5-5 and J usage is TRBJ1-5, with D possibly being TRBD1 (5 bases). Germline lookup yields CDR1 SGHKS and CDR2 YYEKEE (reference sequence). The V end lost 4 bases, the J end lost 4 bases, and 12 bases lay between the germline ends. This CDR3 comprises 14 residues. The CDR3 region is CASSAGLLNQPQHF. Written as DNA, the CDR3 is TGTGCCAGCAGCGCGGGACTGCTGAATCAGCCCCAGCATTTT.

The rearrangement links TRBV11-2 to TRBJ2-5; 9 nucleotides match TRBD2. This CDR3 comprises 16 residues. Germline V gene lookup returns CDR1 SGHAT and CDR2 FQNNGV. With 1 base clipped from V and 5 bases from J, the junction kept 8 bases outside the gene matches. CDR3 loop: CASSLVAGGPEETQYF. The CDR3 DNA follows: TGTGCCAGCAGCTTAGTTGCGGGGGGGCCGGAGGAGACCCAGTACTTC.

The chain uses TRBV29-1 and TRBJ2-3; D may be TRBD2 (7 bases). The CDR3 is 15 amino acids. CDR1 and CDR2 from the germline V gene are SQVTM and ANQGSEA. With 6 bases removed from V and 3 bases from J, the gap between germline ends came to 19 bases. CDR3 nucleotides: TGCAGCGTGGCGCAAGGGGGGGCGTATACAGATACGCAGTATTTT. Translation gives CSVAQGGAYTDTQYF.

Here the CDR3 reads CAWSAWAVASSGNTIYF. CDR3 DNA sequence: TGTGCCTGGAGTGCCTGGGCAGTCGCCTCTTCTGGAAACACCATATATTTT. J is TRBJ1-3 and V is TRBV30; D remains ambiguous. CDR3 length: 17 residues. Germline CDR1 and CDR2: GTSNPN and SVGIG (reference sequence). V lost 1 base and J lost 1, with 17 bases in between.

The CDR3 loop is CASSLGGGLTYEQYF. DNA of the CDR3: TGTGCCAGCAGCTTGGGGGGAGGGCTTACCTACGAGCAGTACTTC. The chain joins TRBV5-5 to TRBJ2-7; 7 nucleotides align to TRBD2. The CDR3 spans 15 residues. After removal of 0 bases from V and 2 bases from J, the junction contained 5 bases not matched to a gene. Germline loops: CDR1 SGHKS, CDR2 YYEKEE (reference sequence).

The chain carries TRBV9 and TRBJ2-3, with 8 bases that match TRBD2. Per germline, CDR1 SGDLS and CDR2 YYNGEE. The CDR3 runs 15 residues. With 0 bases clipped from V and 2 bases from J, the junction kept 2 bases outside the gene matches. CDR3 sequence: CASSVAGGPTDTQYF. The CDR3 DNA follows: TGTGCCAGCAGCGTAGCGGGGGGGCCCACAGATACGCAGTATTTT.

CDR3 residues: CASRLLAGPYEQYF. The CDR3, as DNA: TGTGCCAGCAGACTGCTAGCGGGACCCTACGAGCAGTACTTC. The chain carries TRBV2 and TRBJ2-7, with 9 bases aligning to TRBD2. Trimming removed 6 bases from V and 2 bases from J; junction bases left unmatched: 5. Germline V lookup: CDR1 SNHLY, CDR2 FYNNEI. The CDR3 is 14 amino acids.

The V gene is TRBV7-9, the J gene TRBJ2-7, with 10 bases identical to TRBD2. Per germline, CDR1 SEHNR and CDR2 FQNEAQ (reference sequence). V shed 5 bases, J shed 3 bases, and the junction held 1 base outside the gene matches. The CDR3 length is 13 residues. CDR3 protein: CASSGTSDYEQYF. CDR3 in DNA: TGTGCCAGCAGCGGGACTAGCGACTACGAGCAGTACTTC.

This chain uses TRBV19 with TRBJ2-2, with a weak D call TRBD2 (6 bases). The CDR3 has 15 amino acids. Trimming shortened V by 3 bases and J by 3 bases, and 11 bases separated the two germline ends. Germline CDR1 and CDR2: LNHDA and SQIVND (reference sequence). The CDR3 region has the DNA TGTGCCAGTAGTATGTTGGGGGACTACACCGGGGAGCTGTTTTTT. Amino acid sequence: CASSMLGDYTGELFF.

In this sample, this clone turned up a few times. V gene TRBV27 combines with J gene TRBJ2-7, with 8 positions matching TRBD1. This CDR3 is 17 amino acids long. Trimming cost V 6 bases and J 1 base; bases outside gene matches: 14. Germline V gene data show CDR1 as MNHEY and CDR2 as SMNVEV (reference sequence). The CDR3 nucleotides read TGTGCCAGCAGACCAGGACAGGGAACCACGGAGTCCTACGAGCAGTACTTC. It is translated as CASRPGQGTTESYEQYF.

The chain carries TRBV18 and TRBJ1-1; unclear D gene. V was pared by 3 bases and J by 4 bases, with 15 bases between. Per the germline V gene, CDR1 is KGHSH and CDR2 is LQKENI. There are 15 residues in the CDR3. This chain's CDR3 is CASSPSGTRSTEAFF. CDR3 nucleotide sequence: TGTGCCAGCTCACCGAGCGGTACACGGAGCACTGAAGCTTTCTTT.